The clone carrying this T cell receptor (beta chain) was seen a few times. Its antigen remains unknown. A library of TCRbeta sequences, prepared with unique molecular identifiers, was generated. TCRdb reprocessed the PCR reads with MiXCR, giving one entry per CDR3 protein. The data show 25,000 or so distinct CDR3 sequences, with 18% seen just once and approximately 40% held by the top ten. This entry comes from a study of T-cell reconstitution after alpha-beta-depleted transplantation in children. General study points: The authors attributed T-cell counts and diversity one year after transplant mostly to newly produced T cells. From surviving recipient T cells and thymic progenitors came the high day-60 TCRbeta diversity observed in some patients. By about two months after transplant, alpha-beta T cells reportedly arose from several hundred graft clones that had expanded.

Specimen: PBMCs, mostly from graft donor cells, collected 60 days after TCRalphabeta/CD19-depleted stem cell transplant. This receptor was identified in a male patient between 2 and 10 years old who had a stem cell transplant for acute lymphoblastic leukemia, so the T cells may come from the graft donor.

The CDR3 DNA follows: TGTGCCAGCAGTCGGACAGGGGGCTTTACGCAGTATTTT. Translated: CASSRTGGFTQYF. This sequence joins TRBV2 and TRBJ2-3; 11 bases line up with TRBD1. This CDR3 spans 13 amino acids. The ends lost 5 bases at V and 8 bases at J; junction bases unmatched: 3. Germline V gene sequence: CDR1 SNHLY, CDR2 FYNNEI. Full variable domain (outside the CDR3, taken from reference TRBV2 and TRBJ2-3): EPEVTQTPSHQVTQMGQEVILRCVPISNHLYFYWYRQILGQKVEFLVSFYNNEISEKSEIFDDQFSVERPDGSNFTLKIRSTKLEDSAMYFCASSRTGGFTQYFGPGTRLTVL.